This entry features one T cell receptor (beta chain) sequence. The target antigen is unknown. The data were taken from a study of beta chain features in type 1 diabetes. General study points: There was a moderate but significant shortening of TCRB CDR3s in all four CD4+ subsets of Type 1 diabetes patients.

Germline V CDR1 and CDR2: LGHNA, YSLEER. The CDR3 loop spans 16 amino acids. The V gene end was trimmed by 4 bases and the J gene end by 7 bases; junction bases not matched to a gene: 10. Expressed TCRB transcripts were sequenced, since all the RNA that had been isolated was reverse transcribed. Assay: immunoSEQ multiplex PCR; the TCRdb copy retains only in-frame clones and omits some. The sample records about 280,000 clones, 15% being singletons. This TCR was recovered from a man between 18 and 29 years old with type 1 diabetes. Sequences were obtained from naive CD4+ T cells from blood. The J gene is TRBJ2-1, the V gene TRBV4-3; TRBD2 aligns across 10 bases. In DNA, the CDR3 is TGCGCCAGCAGCCCTTCAGCGGGGGGGCCAGGGAATGAGCAGTTCTTC. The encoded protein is CASSPSAGGPGNEQFF.